Sequencing of this T cell receptor beta chain was carried out in a study of CD8+CD57+ T cells in acquired aplastic anemia (dated by TCRdb to 2017 to 2018). In terms of the full investigation: A mean of around 3.2 ug of DNA, ranging from about 0.19 to 27.4 ug, was extracted from sorted CD4+ and CD8+ cells. A CD8+CD57+ expansion meant a frequency higher than the mean frequency seen in healthy subjects.

Based on the germline V gene, the CDR1 and CDR2 sequences are LGHNA and YSLEER. Ends trimmed: V by 4 bases, J by 0 bases; bases unmatched to a gene: 9. The CDR3 holds 17 amino acids from the cysteine to the phenylalanine. Just CDR3 DNA is preserved here, 51 bases in frame from base 1. TCR beta VDJ combination and CDR3 sequence profiling used genomic DNA as the template. An Illumina HiSeq 2000 was the platform used for TCR repertoire sequencing. Processing in the source paper ran as follows. TRBV/TRBJ rearrangement plots, CDR3 size and DJ length profiles, and Simpson's diversity index were used to assess repertoires. The most abundant DNA sequence in the deep sequencing data was defined as the immunodominant clone. CDR3 amino acid sequences were screened for sharing across subjects and compared with published repertoires and the VDJdb database. TCRdb reanalyzed the raw reads on its own, using fastp at Q25 for trimming and MiXCR for clone calling, and kept in-frame beta chains. Rows with a matching CDR3 protein are joined into one entry that keeps the most common DNA and genes. TCRdb's processing, not the authors' own work, is the source of the V and J calls. Recorded for this sample are 400,000 to 600,000 distinct CDR3 sequences; approximately 33% of them occurred a single time. 0.82% of the sample belongs to the ten largest clones.

Points the paper makes about the study in general: Roughly 30 CD8+ CDR3 sequences were shared between patients and controls but appeared highly expressed in patients and within their immunodominant clones. No significant difference in CD8+ Simpson's diversity was found between patients and healthy controls (P=0.060).

Expansion of CD8+CD57+ cells had been shown by flow cytometry in the patients chosen for sequencing. Every patient had severe acquired aplastic anemia, diagnosed using the International Study of Aplastic Anemia and Agranulocytosis and Camitta criteria. Patients had received no therapy at the time of blood sampling. In this study, sorted CD4+ and CD8+ T cells from the blood of healthy subjects and of severe aplastic anemia patients had their TCR repertoires deep-sequenced. Patients were enrolled under clinicaltrials.gov protocols 00001620, 01623167, 00001397, 00071045, 00081523 and 00961064 in the USA. Ficoll-Paque density gradient centrifugation was used to isolate peripheral blood mononuclear cells. CD4+ and CD8+ T cells were sorted by FACS or magnetic beads before DNA extraction. As to this clonotype: Its antigen remains unidentified. Base quality data are lacking; no much larger clone is found one base away.

The receptor comes from a human donor with aplastic anemia. Sequenced sample: sorted CD4+, CD8+, or CD8+CD57+ T cells (not recorded which) from PBMCs. The receptor chain draws on TRBV4-3 and TRBJ2-7, with 10 central nucleotides matching TRBD2. The CDR3 loop reads CASSLRSGGAFSYEQYF. The nucleotides are TGCGCCAGCAGCCTTCGCAGCGGGGGGGCGTTCTCCTACGAGCAGTACTTC.